The next 17 T cell receptor beta chains were all read from a single sample in a study of blood T cell repertoires in COVID-19. The repertoire was sequenced with immunoSEQ multiplex PCR; TCRdb's copy has only in-frame clones and lacks some. The sample has about 220,000 clones, around 85% seen once; the top ten hold roughly 2.2%. Specimen: peripheral blood. The receptor source for this set is a woman in her 70s with COVID-19, enrolled during active disease.

The chain carries TRBV10-3 and TRBJ1-6; 8 nucleotides match TRBD1. The length of the CDR3 is 17 residues. CDR1 is ENHRY and CDR2 is SYGVKD in the germline V gene. V dropped 6 bases and J dropped 1; count of bases not matched to a gene: 8. CDR3 protein: CAISRGQGGSYNSPLHF. As DNA, the CDR3 is TGTGCCATCAGCCGAGGACAGGGAGGGTCCTATAATTCACCCCTCCACTTT.

As to this clone: Other DNA sequences in the sample encode the same CDR3. V is TRBV30 and J is TRBJ2-1; a possible D gene is TRBD2 (6 bases). The CDR3 has 15 amino acids. Looked up from germline, CDR1 is GTSNPN and CDR2 is SVGIG (reference sequence). Trimming stripped 0 bases from V and 1 base from J, with 10 bases between. Here the CDR3 reads CAWSVGSGSYNEQFF. For the CDR3, the DNA is TGTGCCTGGAGTGTAGGTAGCGGTTCCTACAATGAGCAGTTCTTC.

Here the CDR3 DNA reads TGCGCCAGCAGCCAAGAGGAAGGGACAAGGGATTCACCCCTCCACTTT. As protein: CASSQEEGTRDSPLHF. The gene calls are TRBV4-3 and TRBJ1-6, with D perhaps matching TRBD1 (6 bases). This CDR3 region has 16 residues. Trimming took 0 bases from V and 8 from J, leaving 14 bases between them. From germline, CDR1 is LGHNA and CDR2 YSLEER.

This clone was recorded many times. The chain carries TRBV21-1 and TRBJ1-1; TRBD1, as called in the table, went unchecked against the DNA. TRBV21-1 is a known pseudogene. This CDR3 has 18 amino acids. The CDR3 sequence is CASSKALCRGRGNTEAFF. CDR3 nucleotides: TGTGCCAGCAGCAAAGCGCTTTGCAGAGGCAGGGGAAACACTGAAGCTTTCTTT.

J is TRBJ1-2 and V is TRBV6-2 or TRBV6-3; D call uncertain. Germline V gene data show CDR1 as MNHEY and CDR2 as SVGEGT. Trimming stripped 0 bases from V and 8 bases from J, with 7 bases between. The length of the CDR3 is 12 residues. The CDR3 is CASSYSQKGYTF. As DNA, the CDR3 is TGTGCCAGCAGTTACTCGCAGAAGGGCTACACCTTC.

J is TRBJ2-7 and V is TRBV5-6; TRBD1 matches at 9 bases. After removal of 4 bases from V and 3 bases from J, the junction contained 8 bases not matched to a gene. CDR3 length equals 15 residues. The germline V gene encodes CDR1 SGHDT and CDR2 YYEEEE. In DNA form, the CDR3 reads TGTGCCAGCAGCCCGGCCGGGACAGGGAACTACGAGCAGTACTTC. Protein: CASSPAGTGNYEQYF.

The V call is TRBV11-1, the J call TRBJ2-1; 8 bases match TRBD1. The J segment lost 7 bases and the V segment lost 7 bases, leaving 9 bases of the junction unmatched. The CDR3 length is 14 residues. The germline CDR1 and CDR2 sequences are SGHAT and FQDESV (reference sequence). Here the CDR3 reads CASNRQGRGNEQFF. In nucleotides, the CDR3 is TGTGCCAGCAACCGACAGGGGAGAGGGAATGAGCAGTTCTTC.

V and J are TRBV10-3 and TRBJ2-2; 10 bases map to TRBD1. The trim removed 3 bases at V and 3 bases at J, leaving 4 bases unmatched. The CDR3 runs 16 residues. Germline CDR1 ENHRY, CDR2 SYGVKD. This chain's CDR3 is CAISEAGTGDTGELFF. The CDR3 DNA is TGTGCCATCAGTGAAGCCGGGACAGGGGACACCGGGGAGCTGTTTTTT.

The chain is built from TRBV5-1 and TRBJ1-1; TRBD1 agrees at 8 bases. V dropped 4 bases and J dropped 4; count of bases not matched to a gene: 9. The CDR3 extends over 15 amino acids. From germline, CDR1 is SGHRS and CDR2 YFSETQ. CDR3 in DNA: TGCGCCAGCAGCCAATCACAGGGGGAAGGCACTGAAGCTTTCTTT. Amino acid sequence: CASSQSQGEGTEAFF. Combining the CDR3 with reference TRBV5-1 and TRBJ1-1 gives the whole variable domain KAGVTQTPRYLIKTRGQQVTLSCSPISGHRSVSWYQQTPGQGLQFLFEYFSETQRNKGNFPGRFSGRQFSNSRSEMNVSTLELGDSALYLCASSQSQGEGTEAFFGQGTRLTVV.

The rearrangement joins TRBV11-3 to TRBJ1-1, with 7 bases lining up with TRBD1. J was trimmed by 0 bases and V by 0 bases; bases with no gene match: 1. Germline V CDR1 and CDR2: SGHNT, YENEEA. The CDR3 extends over 15 amino acids. CDR3 sequence: CASSLEGTVNTEAFF. The CDR3 coding sequence is TGTGCCAGCAGCTTAGAGGGGACAGTGAACACTGAAGCTTTCTTT.

The genes are TRBV3-1 (or the pseudogene TRBV3-2) and TRBJ2-7; 7 bases agree with TRBD1. V shed 7 bases, J shed 4 bases, and the junction held 10 bases outside the gene matches. The CDR3 length is 14 residues. Per the germline V gene, CDR1 is LGHDT and CDR2 is YNNKEL (reference sequence). CDR3 protein: CASTPRTGRYEQYF. In DNA form, the CDR3 reads TGTGCCAGCACTCCCCGGACAGGACGTTACGAGCAGTACTTC.

The chain joins TRBV20-1 to TRBJ1-5; TRBD1 matches at 7 bases. Per the germline V gene, CDR1 is DFQATT and CDR2 is SNEGSKA (reference sequence). The CDR3 has 16 residues. J lost 2 bases, V lost 3 bases, and 10 bases had no gene match. Here the CDR3 DNA reads TGCAGTGCTAGTAACGCAGGGGGTGGAGGCAATCAGCCCCAGCATTTT. It encodes CSASNAGGGGNQPQHF.

V gene TRBV5-4 combines with J gene TRBJ1-5, with TRBD1 as a possible D gene (5 bases). The V gene's germline CDR1 is SGHNT and CDR2 YYREEE (reference sequence). V lost 0 bases and J 5 bases, leaving 12 bases between the germline ends. There are 15 residues in the CDR3. CDR3 bases: TGTGCCAGCAGCTTGGGCCTAGGGGTCGATCAGCCCCAGCATTTT. It translates to CASSLGLGVDQPQHF.

This clone showed up just a few times. The chain links TRBV18 to TRBJ1-3, with 10 bases aligning to TRBD1. This CDR3 is 16 amino acids long. J was trimmed by 0 bases and V by 5 bases; bases with no gene match: 4. The germline CDR1 and CDR2 sequences are KGHSH and LQKENI. Here the CDR3 reads CASSTTGGGSGNTIYF. The CDR3 DNA follows: TGTGCCAGCTCAACGACAGGGGGCGGCTCTGGAAACACCATATATTTT.

The V call is TRBV19, the J call TRBJ2-2, with TRBD1 as a possible D gene (6 bases). Trimming left V 5 bases short and J 0 bases short, with 10 bases between. The CDR3 covers 15 residues. In germline, CDR1 is LNHDA, CDR2 SQIVND (reference sequence). In DNA, the CDR3 is TGTGCCAGTAGTCCGGCAGGGGCGAACACCGGGGAGCTGTTTTTT. Translated, it gives CASSPAGANTGELFF. The full variable domain, rest sourced from reference TRBV19 and TRBJ2-2, is DGGITQSPKYLFRKEGQNVTLSCEQNLNHDAMYWYRQDPGQGLRLIYYSQIVNDFQKGDIAEGYSVSREKKESFPLTVTSAQKNPTAFYLCASSPAGANTGELFFGEGSRLTVL.

The rearrangement links TRBV7-6 to TRBJ2-7; TRBD2 matches 11 bases. Trimming took 4 bases from V and 6 from J; bases not matched to a gene: 8. The CDR3 contains 15 residues. From germline, CDR1 is SGHVS and CDR2 FNYEAQ. CDR3: CASSSYSGRAPEQYF. The CDR3 DNA follows: TGTGCCAGCAGCTCGTATAGCGGGAGGGCCCCCGAGCAGTACTTC. The variable domain in full, completed from reference TRBV7-6 and TRBJ2-7, reads GAGVSQSPRYKVTKRGQDVALRCDPISGHVSLYWYRQALGQGPEFLTYFNYEAQQDKSGLPNDRFSAERPEGSISTLTIQRTEQRDSAMYRCASSSYSGRAPEQYFGPGTRLTVT.

The chain recombines TRBV4-3 with TRBJ2-7; 7 bases are shared with TRBD2. Germline CDR1 LGHNA, CDR2 YSLEER. The CDR3 sequence is 14 residues long. After removal of 3 bases from V and 6 bases from J, the junction contained 8 bases not matched to a gene. The CDR3 DNA reads TGCGCCAGCAGCCAGTTAAGCGGGACCGGCGAGCAGTACTTC. It translates to CASSQLSGTGEQYF.